Listed below are T cell receptor beta chains from one sample, sequenced in a study of T cells in Graves' hyperthyroidism and ophthalmopathy. MiXCR was run by TCRdb on the multiplex PCR reads, yielding one entry per CDR3 protein. The table lists about 200,000 distinct CDR3 sequences, about 16% of them singletons, with 44% in the top ten. Sequencing was performed on blood. The receptors derive from a man aged 35 to 55 with Graves' hyperthyroidism. CDR3s include the opening cysteine and the closing phenylalanine or tryptophan. The order of the fields is D gene, CDR3 length, J gene, V gene, clone size, CDR3 protein, CDR3 DNA. The D gene is left open where the match is weak. Size values are once, few and many counts, or a class for expanded clones, and some rows have none.

D: -
length: 15
J: TRBJ2-1
V: TRBV3-1
size: many
CDR3: CASSQDPQGHNEQFF
DNA: TGTGCCAGCAGCCAAGATCCCCAGGGGCACAATGAGCAGTTCTTC

D: -
length: 13
J: TRBJ2-1
V: TRBV30
size: many
CDR3: CAWSYQGYNEQFF
DNA: TGTGCCTGGAGCTACCAGGGCTACAATGAGCAGTTCTTC

D: TRBD2
length: 15
J: TRBJ2-1
V: TRBV7-9
size: many
CDR3: CASSWRGTANNEQFF
DNA: TGTGCCAGCAGCTGGCGGGGGACGGCCAACAATGAGCAGTTCTTC

D: -
length: 13
J: TRBJ1-2
V: TRBV5-6
size: many
CDR3: CASSTGTNYGYTF
DNA: TGTGCCAGCAGCACCGGGACAAACTATGGCTACACCTTC

D: -
length: 14
J: TRBJ1-2
V: TRBV18
size: few
CDR3: CASSGRLLNYGYTF
DNA: TGTGCCAGCTCGGGTCGACTGTTGAACTATGGCTACACCTTC

D: -
length: 11
J: TRBJ1-4
V: TRBV20-1
size: -
CDR3: CSAGLNEKLFF
DNA: TGCAGTGCTGGACTAAATGAAAAACTGTTTTTT

D: -
length: 13
J: TRBJ1-2
V: TRBV5-1
size: few
CDR3: CASSQSAGYGYTF
DNA: TGCGCCAGCAGTCAGAGTGCCGGGTATGGCTACACCTTC

D: -
length: 13
J: TRBJ1-5
V: TRBV27
size: many
CDR3: CASSLSVRQPQHF
DNA: TGTGCCAGCAGTTTATCTGTCCGGCAGCCCCAGCATTTT

D: -
length: 13
J: TRBJ1-1
V: TRBV7-2
size: many
CDR3: CASSFPDSWGAFF
DNA: TGTGCCAGCAGCTTCCCTGACAGCTGGGGCGCTTTCTTT

D: -
length: 14
J: TRBJ1-6
V: TRBV5-1
size: few
CDR3: CASSLGRNNSPLHF
DNA: TGCGCCAGCAGCTTGGGTCGGAATAATTCACCCCTCCACTTT

D: -
length: 14
J: TRBJ1-2
V: TRBV5-1
size: many
CDR3: CASSSQGRVYGYTF
DNA: TGCGCCAGCAGTTCACAGGGTAGGGTATATGGCTACACCTTC

D: -
length: 14
J: TRBJ1-5
V: TRBV9
size: many
CDR3: CASSVSSGDQPQHF
DNA: TGTGCCAGCAGCGTATCATCAGGGGATCAGCCCCAGCATTTT

D: -
length: 14
J: TRBJ1-4
V: TRBV12-3/TRBV12-4
size: many
CDR3: CASSPTGQPEKLFF
DNA: TGTGCCAGCAGTCCAACAGGACAGCCGGAAAAACTGTTTTTT

D: -
length: 13
J: TRBJ2-7
V: TRBV3-1
size: few
CDR3: CASSRGQPNEQYF
DNA: TGTGCCAGCAGCCGGGGCCAACCCAACGAGCAGTACTTC

D: TRBD2
length: 16
J: TRBJ2-3
V: TRBV19
size: -
CDR3: CASTPGLAGELDTQYF
DNA: TGTGCCAGTACCCCGGGACTAGCGGGGGAGTTGGATACGCAGTATTTT

D: -
length: 13
J: TRBJ1-2
V: TRBV27
size: many
CDR3: CASSLSNGYGYTF
DNA: TGTGCCAGCAGTTTATCGAACGGTTATGGCTACACCTTC

D: TRBD2
length: 16
J: TRBJ2-1
V: TRBV7-9
size: -
CDR3: CASSPPWGGIADEQFF
DNA: TGTGCCAGCAGCCCACCATGGGGGGGGATCGCGGATGAGCAGTTCTTC

D: -
length: 14
J: TRBJ1-6
V: TRBV6-2/TRBV6-3
size: -
CDR3: CASSFQTGNSPLHF
DNA: TGTGCCAGCAGTTTTCAGACTGGAAATTCACCCCTCCACTTT

D: TRBD1
length: 14
J: TRBJ2-7
V: TRBV18
size: many
CDR3: CASSPGTGGREQYF
DNA: TGTGCCAGCTCACCCGGGACAGGGGGTCGAGAGCAGTACTTC

D: TRBD2
length: 15
J: TRBJ2-5
V: TRBV20-1
size: many
CDR3: CSARVPSGGEETQYF
DNA: TGCAGTGCTAGAGTGCCTAGCGGGGGGGAAGAGACCCAGTACTTC

D: TRBD1
length: 15
J: TRBJ2-2
V: TRBV2
size: many
CDR3: CASSTGTGNTGELFF
DNA: TGTGCCAGCAGTACTGGGACAGGGAACACCGGGGAGCTGTTTTTT

D: -
length: 14
J: TRBJ1-2
V: TRBV7-9
size: -
CDR3: CASSPGASNYGYTF
DNA: TGTGCCAGCAGCCCTGGGGCTTCTAACTATGGCTACACCTTC

D: -
length: 14
J: TRBJ2-1
V: TRBV11-2
size: many
CDR3: CASRGPERNNEQFF
DNA: TGTGCCAGCAGAGGACCTGAGAGAAACAATGAGCAGTTCTTC

D: TRBD1
length: 13
J: TRBJ1-1
V: TRBV11-2
size: many
CDR3: CASSRQGSTEAFF
DNA: TGTGCCAGCAGCCGACAGGGCAGCACTGAAGCTTTCTTT

D: TRBD1
length: 12
J: TRBJ2-7
V: TRBV30
size: many
CDR3: CAWSGQGNEQYF
DNA: TGTGCCTGGAGTGGACAGGGCAACGAGCAGTACTTC

D: -
length: 15
J: TRBJ2-1
V: TRBV6-2/TRBV6-3
size: many
CDR3: CASSYIGLVDEDQFF
DNA: TGTGCCAGCAGTTATATCGGCCTAGTCGATGAGGATCAGTTCTTC

D: -
length: 17
J: TRBJ2-5
V: TRBV6-5
size: -
CDR3: CASSYTRTTGYQETQYF
DNA: TGTGCCAGCAGTTACACCCGAACCACAGGGTACCAAGAGACCCAGTACTTC

D: -
length: 14
J: TRBJ1-3
V: TRBV7-2
size: many
CDR3: CASSSRDSGNTIYF
DNA: TGTGCCAGCAGCTCACGGGACTCTGGAAACACCATATATTTT

D: -
length: 13
J: TRBJ1-1
V: TRBV2
size: many
CDR3: CASGMSEDTEAFF
DNA: TGTGCCAGCGGTATGTCCGAGGACACTGAAGCTTTCTTT

D: -
length: 15
J: TRBJ2-5
V: TRBV3-1
size: -
CDR3: CASSQDLDDGETQYF
DNA: TGTGCCAGCAGCCAAGACCTCGACGATGGAGAGACCCAGTACTTC

D: -
length: 13
J: TRBJ2-3
V: TRBV20-1
size: -
CDR3: CSADSTSTDTQYF
DNA: TGCAGTGCCGACAGTACTAGCACAGATACGCAGTATTTT

D: -
length: 14
J: TRBJ2-3
V: TRBV6-2/TRBV6-3
size: -
CDR3: CASRLPGGPDTQYF
DNA: TGTGCCAGCAGGCTACCCGGGGGACCAGATACGCAGTATTTT

D: -
length: 13
J: TRBJ1-2
V: TRBV30
size: many
CDR3: CAWSVRGSLDPSF
DNA: TGTGCCTGGAGTGTAAGGGGGAGCTTGGATCCTTCCTTC

D: -
length: 13
J: TRBJ2-5
V: TRBV18
size: many
CDR3: CASSESLGETQYF
DNA: TGTGCCAGCTCAGAGTCCCTCGGTGAGACCCAGTACTTC

D: -
length: 15
J: TRBJ2-1
V: TRBV27
size: many
CDR3: CASTPIQGGVDEQFF
DNA: TGTGCCAGCACTCCGATTCAGGGGGGCGTCGATGAGCAGTTCTTC

D: -
length: 15
J: TRBJ1-3
V: TRBV28
size: many
CDR3: CASSLWASSGNTIYF
DNA: TGTGCCAGCAGTTTATGGGCATCATCTGGAAACACCATATATTTT

D: -
length: 13
J: TRBJ1-2
V: TRBV4-3
size: many
CDR3: CASSQGKGNGYTF
DNA: TGCGCCAGCAGCCAAGGCAAGGGCAATGGCTACACCTTC

D: -
length: 16
J: TRBJ2-3
V: TRBV9
size: few
CDR3: CASSVDGLALADTQYF
DNA: TGTGCCAGCAGCGTAGATGGCCTCGCGCTCGCGGATACGCAGTATTTT

D: -
length: 13
J: TRBJ1-3
V: TRBV7-3
size: many
CDR3: CASSPPSGNTIYF
DNA: TGTGCCAGCAGCCCTCCCTCTGGAAACACCATATATTTT

D: -
length: 14
J: TRBJ1-4
V: TRBV30
size: -
CDR3: CAWSVQGSNEKLFF
DNA: TGTGCCTGGAGTGTACAGGGATCGAATGAAAAACTGTTTTTT

D: -
length: 15
J: TRBJ1-1
V: TRBV7-9
size: many
CDR3: CASSLESAGGAEAFF
DNA: TGTGCCAGCAGCTTAGAGTCGGCAGGCGGGGCTGAAGCTTTCTTT

D: TRBD1
length: 15
J: TRBJ2-7
V: TRBV7-9
size: many
CDR3: CASSQLQDRVGEQYF
DNA: TGTGCCAGCAGCCAACTGCAGGACAGGGTGGGCGAGCAGTACTTC

D: -
length: 15
J: TRBJ2-7
V: TRBV18
size: -
CDR3: CASSPNWGSSYEQYF
DNA: TGTGCCAGCTCACCAAATTGGGGGTCCTCCTACGAGCAGTACTTC

D: TRBD1
length: 17
J: TRBJ1-5
V: TRBV24-1
size: few
CDR3: CATSDSRQGSGNQPQHF
DNA: TGTGCCACCAGTGACTCTCGACAGGGGTCCGGCAATCAGCCCCAGCATTTT

D: -
length: 18
J: TRBJ1-6
V: TRBV7-8
size: many
CDR3: CASSESFATYSYNSPLHF
DNA: TGTGCCAGCAGCGAAAGTTTTGCCACGTACTCCTATAATTCACCCCTCCACTTT

D: -
length: 13
J: TRBJ2-3
V: TRBV10-3
size: many
CDR3: CATDREGTDTQYF
DNA: TGTGCCACCGACAGGGAGGGGACAGATACGCAGTATTTT